What follows describes a single TCR beta chain. In the authors' methods: Reference gene primers were amplified, and this amplification served to estimate nucleated cell counts. Measured with immunoSEQ multiplex PCR; TCRdb has only the in-frame clones, and not every one. That table gives V, J and clone size, and the DNA gave D and trimming. Of under 75,000 clones in the sample, 73% were seen once. This specimen belongs to a study of blood T cell repertoires in COVID-19. Study at large: Specimens from acute and convalescent COVID-19 originated in the United States, Italy and Spain.

The CDR3 consists of 13 residues. Sequencing was performed on peripheral blood. The chain is built from TRBV21-1 and TRBJ2-7; the D call of TRBD1 is as the table states it, not checked on the DNA. TRBV21-1 is described as a pseudogene. The TCR sequence derives from a woman aged 50 to 60 with active or convalescent COVID-19. CDR3: CASSNGTADEQYF. CDR3 bases: TGTGCCAGCAGCAATGGAACAGCCGACGAGCAGTACTTC.